Presented here are 22 T cell receptor beta chains from one specimen sequenced in a study of blood T cell repertoires in COVID-19. Clones were sequenced by immunoSEQ multiplex PCR, and TCRdb holds only the in-frame ones, with some missing. The sample has about 240,000 clones; approximately 86% are singletons. Input material: PBMCs or T cells enriched from blood (not recorded which). Source of these receptors: a woman in her thirties or forties with acute COVID-19.

This sequence joins TRBV14 and TRBJ2-2, with 7 bases identical to TRBD1. CDR1 SGHDN and CDR2 FVKESK come from the germline V gene. CDR3 length: 16 amino acids. V lost 5 bases to trimming and J lost 2 bases; unmatched junction nucleotides: 8. CDR3 bases: TGTGCCAGCAGCATCGACAGGGTCAAAAACACCGGGGAGCTGTTTTTT. This gives the protein CASSIDRVKNTGELFF.

The genes are TRBV28 and TRBJ2-5; 9 bases align to TRBD2. This CDR3 spans 17 amino acids. CDR1 MDHEN and CDR2 SYDVKM come from the germline V gene. J was trimmed by 1 base and V by 6 bases; bases with no gene match: 12. The CDR3: CASSKLTGTSSQETQYF. CDR3 bases: TGTGCCAGCAGCAAACTCACCGGGACTAGCAGCCAAGAGACCCAGTACTTC.

This chain uses TRBV7-9 with TRBJ1-1, with no clear D. The CDR3 is 13 amino acids. V was cut by 5 bases and J by 4 bases, with 11 bases left in between. Germline lookup yields CDR1 SEHNR and CDR2 FQNEAQ (reference sequence). Written as DNA, the CDR3 is TGTGCCAGCAGCGCCCCGGCGGGCACTGAAGCTTTCTTT. Translating gives CASSAPAGTEAFF.

The V and J genes are TRBV7-8 and TRBJ1-1; 10 bases fit TRBD1. V shed 5 bases and J 4 bases; nucleotides not matched to a gene: 4. The CDR3 loop spans 14 amino acids. Looked up from germline, CDR1 is SGHVS and CDR2 is FQNEAQ. CDR3: CASSLDRGTTEAFF. CDR3 sequence (DNA): TGTGCCAGCAGCCTGGACAGGGGGACCACTGAAGCTTTCTTT.

This clone has only a few counts. The rearrangement uses TRBV19 and TRBJ2-3; 7 positions agree with TRBD1. CDR1 is LNHDA and CDR2 is SQIVND in the germline V gene (reference sequence). Losses at the gene ends were 6 bases for V and 2 bases for J; bases not matched to a gene: 11. This CDR3 is 16 amino acids long. CDR3 DNA sequence: TGTGCCAGTAGCCCTCGACAGGGCGAAATCACAGATACGCAGTATTTT. Protein product: CASSPRQGEITDTQYF.

The CDR3 nucleotides are TGTGCCAGCAGCCAAGAATCGGAGGGAGGCTCCTACAATGAGCAGTTCTTC. Its protein is CASSQESEGGSYNEQFF. The chain uses TRBV3-1 (or the pseudogene TRBV3-2) and TRBJ2-1, with D perhaps matching TRBD2 (6 bases). The germline CDR1 and CDR2 sequences are LGHDT and YNNKEL (reference sequence). The germline V and J ends were trimmed by 0 bases and 0 bases, with 12 bases remaining between them. The CDR3 runs 17 residues.

This rearrangement joins TRBV25-1 to TRBJ1-4, with D possibly TRBD1 on 6 matching bases. Trimming took 11 bases from V and 8 from J, leaving 12 bases between them. The CDR3 is 11 residues long. Germline CDR1 and CDR2: MGHDK and SYGVNS. The CDR3: CAVGTPEKLFF. CDR3 in DNA: TGTGCCGTTGGGACACCCGAAAAACTGTTTTTT.

The V and J genes are TRBV29-1 and TRBJ2-7; 13 nucleotides match TRBD2. V shed 6 bases and J 0 bases; nucleotides not matched to a gene: 14. The germline CDR1 and CDR2 sequences are SQVTM and ANQGSEA. The CDR3 is made up of 18 amino acids. The CDR3 here is CSVEIRTSGRYSSYEQYF. As DNA, the CDR3 is TGCAGCGTGGAGATACGGACTAGCGGGAGATATAGCTCCTACGAGCAGTACTTC.

The V gene is TRBV6-5, the J gene TRBJ2-1; D is perhaps TRBD1 (6 bases). From germline, CDR1 is MNHEY and CDR2 SVGAGI. V was pared by 5 bases and J by 8 bases, with 16 bases between. There are 14 residues in the CDR3. CDR3 sequence reads: CASSRQGKGYEQFF. The CDR3 DNA reads as TGTGCCAGCAGTAGGCAGGGGAAAGGCTATGAGCAGTTCTTC.

The rearrangement uses TRBV3-1 (or the pseudogene TRBV3-2) and TRBJ2-1, with TRBD2 matching over 14 bases. After removal of 0 bases from V and 8 bases from J, the junction contained 9 bases not matched to a gene. Germline CDR1 LGHDT, CDR2 YNNKEL (reference sequence). The CDR3 is 18 amino acids. CDR3 coding DNA: TGTGCCAGCAGCCAAGATTTTTTGGGGACTAGCGGGGGCGATGAGCAGTTCTTC. This gives the protein CASSQDFLGTSGGDEQFF.

The rearrangement joins TRBV19 to TRBJ1-5; D gene uncertain. V was pared by 2 bases and J by 5 bases, with 7 bases between. From germline, CDR1 is LNHDA and CDR2 SQIVND (reference sequence). This CDR3 is 13 amino acids long. The CDR3 nucleotides read TGTGCCAGTAGTATATTCGGGGATCAGCCCCAGCATTTT. Translation: CASSIFGDQPQHF.

V is TRBV21-1 and J is TRBJ1-2; TRBD1 reflects the table's D call only, with no check against the DNA. TRBV21-1 is labeled a pseudogene. The CDR3 covers 17 residues. The CDR3 nucleotides read TGTGCCAGCAGCAAAAGGGGGTCAAGGGCCCTTAACTATGGCTACACCTTC. Its translation: CASSKRGSRALNYGYTF.

J is TRBJ1-1 and V is TRBV4-1, with D possibly TRBD1 on 6 matching bases. V lost 5 bases and J 3 bases, leaving 13 bases between the germline ends. Germline V gives CDR1 MGHRA, CDR2 YSYEKL. The CDR3 is 14 residues long. Written as DNA, the CDR3 is TGCGCCAGCAGCATGGGACAATTGGACACTGAAGCTTTCTTT. Translation: CASSMGQLDTEAFF.

The rearrangement uses TRBV5-6 and TRBJ1-6, with D unclear. Between the trimmed V and J ends, which lost 0 bases and 7 bases, there was a span of 8 bases. Germline-derived CDR1 and CDR2 are SGHDT and YYEEEE. This CDR3 comprises 14 residues. In DNA, the CDR3 is TGTGCCAGCAGCTTGGAACAGACGAATTCACCCCTCCACTTT. As protein: CASSLEQTNSPLHF.

The V and J genes are TRBV27 and TRBJ1-2, with a possible D match to TRBD1 (5 bases). V lost 6 bases, J lost 3 bases, and 20 bases lay in between. CDR1 and CDR2 from the germline V gene are MNHEY and SMNVEV (reference sequence). CDR3 length equals 16 residues. The CDR3 DNA is TGTGCCAGCAGCCTTAGGGGTGACTCCCCCTACTATGGCTACACCTTC. Protein product: CASSLRGDSPYYGYTF.

This clone was observed a single time. V usage is TRBV15 and J usage is TRBJ2-1; 7 bases are shared with TRBD2. Losses at the gene ends were 4 bases for V and 2 bases for J; bases not matched to a gene: 2. There are 14 residues in the CDR3. Germline V lookup: CDR1 LNHNV, CDR2 YYDKDF (reference sequence). CDR3 DNA sequence: TGTGCCACCAGCAAGAGCGGGGCCTACAATGAGCAGTTCTTC. Amino acids: CATSKSGAYNEQFF. The full variable domain, rest sourced from reference TRBV15 and TRBJ2-1, is DAMVIQNPRYQVTQFGKPVTLSCSQTLNHNVMYWYQQKSSQAPKLLFHYYDKDFNNEADTPDNFQSRRPNTSFCFLDIRSPGLGDTAMYLCATSKSGAYNEQFFGPGTRLTVL.

The gene calls are TRBV6-2 or TRBV6-3 and TRBJ2-7, with D possibly being TRBD1 (5 bases). The germline V and J ends were trimmed by 2 bases and 2 bases, with 7 bases remaining between them. Germline lookup yields CDR1 MNHEY and CDR2 SVGEGT. The CDR3 spans 13 residues. The CDR3 is CASSYRGTYEQYF. CDR3 in DNA: TGTGCCAGCAGTTACAGGGGAACCTACGAGCAGTACTTC.

This clone has more than one count but fewer than ten. The chain has TRBV27 and TRBJ1-2, with 9 bases fitting TRBD1. The CDR3 has 15 amino acids. Germline-derived CDR1 and CDR2 are MNHEY and SMNVEV (reference sequence). The trim removed 5 bases at V and 4 bases at J, leaving 8 bases unmatched. The CDR3: CASSSTGGGIYGYTF. DNA for the CDR3: TGTGCCAGCAGTAGCACAGGGGGCGGTATCTATGGCTACACCTTC.

The rearrangement uses TRBV6-5 and TRBJ2-7; a weak D match, TRBD2 (6 bases). V shed 8 bases and J shed 2 bases, with 16 bases lying between them. This CDR3 region has 14 residues. CDR1 is MNHEY and CDR2 is SVGAGI in the germline V gene. CDR3 DNA: TGTGCCAGCCACTCGGGGGTAGAGGCCTACGAGCAGTACTTC. Its translation: CASHSGVEAYEQYF.

V gene TRBV19 combines with J gene TRBJ2-5, with TRBD1 identical over 7 bases. V lost 5 bases to trimming and J lost 2 bases; unmatched junction nucleotides: 8. CDR1 LNHDA and CDR2 SQIVND come from the germline V gene (reference sequence). The CDR3 loop spans 15 amino acids. CDR3 DNA sequence: TGTGCCAGTAGTGGGCCAGGGGGACGGCAAGAGACCCAGTACTTC. Translation: CASSGPGGRQETQYF.

The rearrangement uses TRBV7-2 and TRBJ2-5, with TRBD2 matching 7 bases. The CDR3 is made up of 19 amino acids. Germline V gives CDR1 SGHTA, CDR2 FQGNSA. J lost 5 bases, V lost 5 bases, and 23 bases had no gene match. The CDR3 DNA sequence: TGTGCCAGCAGCAAAACCCGGCCGGGGAGGGACCCAGTTAGGGAGACCCAGTACTTC. Residues: CASSKTRPGRDPVRETQYF.

The J gene is TRBJ1-1, the V gene TRBV6-4, with 7 positions matching TRBD1. There are 14 residues in the CDR3. From germline, CDR1 is MRHNA and CDR2 SNTAGT. The V segment lost 0 bases and the J segment 6 bases; nucleotides outside the gene matches: 4. CDR3 residues: CASSDSDRSAEAFF. CDR3 DNA: TGTGCCAGCAGTGACTCGGACAGGTCTGCTGAAGCTTTCTTT.